Shown below are 21 T cell receptor beta chains from a single sample sequenced in a study of T cell repertoires in MIS-A myocarditis. TCRdb keeps only in-frame clones here, not all; method: immunoSEQ multiplex PCR. The sample has around 6,000 clones, more than 65% seen once. The sequencing sample was made of interventricular septum heart tissue obtained at autopsy. The receptor set was obtained from a man between 18 and 35 years old with fulminant myocarditis from multisystem inflammatory syndrome in adults (MIS-A) after COVID-19.

This sequence joins TRBV19 and TRBJ1-5; weak D call: TRBD1 (5 bases). Trimming took 11 bases from V and 0 from J, leaving 11 bases between them. The CDR3 runs 13 residues. Per germline, CDR1 LNHDA and CDR2 SQIVND (reference sequence). CDR3 sequence (DNA): TGTGCCGCGCAGGGTTATAGCAATCAGCCCCAGCATTTT. Encoded protein: CAAQGYSNQPQHF.

The rearrangement joins TRBV28 to TRBJ1-3; tentatively, D is TRBD1 (6 bases). Trimming left V 5 bases short and J 4 bases short, with 21 bases between. The CDR3 spans 17 residues. Per germline, CDR1 MDHEN and CDR2 SYDVKM. The CDR3 DNA is TGTGCCAGCAGTCCTCCCCCCGCCTACAGGGTAGGAAACACCATATATTTT. Protein sequence: CASSPPPAYRVGNTIYF.

The chain uses TRBV2 and TRBJ1-1; 10 nucleotides match TRBD1. CDR3 size: 15 residues. Trimming took 8 bases from V and 5 from J; bases not matched to a gene: 11. Germline CDR1 reads SNHLY; CDR2 reads FYNNEI. The CDR3 loop reads CASSREGQGRTEAFF. As DNA, the CDR3 is TGTGCCAGCTCCCGGGAGGGACAGGGGAGGACTGAAGCTTTCTTT.

This rearrangement joins TRBV5-6 to TRBJ1-2, with D tentatively TRBD1 (5 bases). The CDR3 totals 14 residues. The V gene's germline CDR1 is SGHDT and CDR2 YYEEEE. The V end lost 0 bases, the J end lost 4 bases, and 10 bases lay between the germline ends. This CDR3 is CASSLGGGTYGYTF. The CDR3, as DNA: TGTGCCAGCAGCTTGGGGGGCGGCACCTATGGCTACACCTTC.

This clone has just a few counts. This chain uses TRBV7-9 with TRBJ1-1; TRBD1 agrees at 9 bases. The length of the CDR3 is 14 residues. Germline CDR1 SEHNR, CDR2 FQNEAQ (reference sequence). V lost 5 bases to trimming and J lost 4 bases; unmatched junction nucleotides: 5. CDR3 sequence (DNA): TGTGCCAGCAGCCGGGACAGGGTTTCCACTGAAGCTTTCTTT. This codes for CASSRDRVSTEAFF.

The V call is TRBV7-2, the J call TRBJ2-7; D is perhaps TRBD1 (6 bases). This CDR3 contains 15 residues. Germline CDR1 is SGHTA and CDR2 is FQGNSA. V lost 4 bases and J lost 3, with 16 bases in between. The CDR3 sequence is CASSYIKTGYYEQYF. The CDR3 DNA follows: TGTGCCAGCAGCTACATAAAGACAGGCTACTACGAGCAGTACTTC.

The chain has TRBV7-2 and TRBJ2-5, with a weak D call TRBD2 (7 bases). Between the trimmed V and J ends, which lost 5 bases and 9 bases, there was a span of 22 bases. The CDR3 is 15 residues long. CDR1 is SGHTA, CDR2 FQGNSA, per germline. In DNA form, the CDR3 reads TGTGCCAGCAGCACGAGAGGGGGGGGGCTTGCCGCCCAGTACTTC. Its protein product is CASSTRGGGLAAQYF.

This clone was detected only a few times. The chain uses TRBV4-2 and TRBJ1-4; possible D gene TRBD1, 6 bases. The CDR3 loop spans 15 amino acids. The ends were cut back, 0 bases at V and 7 bases at J, with 12 bases in the middle. The germline CDR1 and CDR2 sequences are LGHNA and YNFKEQ. The CDR3 nucleotides read TGTGCCAGCAGCCAAGAGGCAGGGGCCCTTGAAAAACTGTTTTTT. The encoded protein is CASSQEAGALEKLFF.

The chain couples TRBV5-6 to TRBJ1-2; D might be TRBD1 (6 bases). The CDR3 has 16 residues. Germline V gene lookup returns CDR1 SGHDT and CDR2 YYEEEE. Trimming shortened V by 0 bases and J by 6 bases, and 18 bases separated the two germline ends. Written as DNA, the CDR3 is TGTGCCAGCAGCTTGGCCAGGGAGGGGGTCGTTCATGGCTACACCTTC. As protein: CASSLAREGVVHGYTF. Combining the CDR3 with reference TRBV5-6 and TRBJ1-2 gives the whole variable domain DAGVTQSPTHLIKTRGQQVTLRCSPKSGHDTVSWYQQALGQGPQFIFQYYEEEERQRGNFPDRFSGHQFPNYSSELNVNALLLGDSALYLCASSLAREGVVHGYTFGSGTRLTVV.

There are a few counts of this clone. The V gene is TRBV6-2 or TRBV6-3, the J gene TRBJ1-1, with a tentative D call TRBD1 (5 bases). Germline CDR1 and CDR2: MNHEY and SVGEGT. The CDR3 length is 14 residues. V lost 2 bases and J lost 4, with 11 bases in between. CDR3 in amino acids: CASSYAGVVTEAFF. CDR3 nucleotide sequence: TGTGCCAGCAGTTACGCGGGGGTCGTCACTGAAGCTTTCTTT.

CDR3 sequence reads: CASSWGQSGYTF. The CDR3 DNA reads as TGTGCCAGCAGCTGGGGGCAAAGTGGCTACACCTTC. The rearrangement joins TRBV28 to TRBJ1-2, with a tentative D call TRBD1 (6 bases). Germline CDR1 and CDR2: MDHEN and SYDVKM. The germline V and J ends were trimmed by 6 bases and 7 bases, with 12 bases remaining between them. The length of the CDR3 is 12 residues.

This sequence joins TRBV19 and TRBJ2-1, with TRBD1 identical over 10 bases. The length of the CDR3 is 11 residues. Unmatched junction bases numbered 4, after V lost 8 bases and J lost 12 bases. The germline CDR1 and CDR2 sequences are LNHDA and SQIVND (reference sequence). CDR3 loop: CASWDRGRQFF. The CDR3 DNA is TGTGCCAGTTGGGACAGGGGTCGGCAGTTCTTC.

This chain uses TRBV11-2 with TRBJ1-1; TRBD1 is a possible D gene (6 bases). Trimming cost V 6 bases and J 3 bases, with 11 bases left between them. Germline values: CDR1 SGHAT, CDR2 FQNNGV. The CDR3 has 13 amino acids. CDR3 protein: CASSGGLYTEAFF. In DNA, the CDR3 is TGTGCCAGCAGTGGGGGGCTCTACACTGAAGCTTTCTTT.

The rearrangement links TRBV7-8 to TRBJ2-3; a possible D gene is TRBD1 (5 bases). Trimming removed 2 bases from V and 4 bases from J, with 19 bases in between. Germline CDR1 is SGHVS and CDR2 is FQNEAQ. CDR3 length: 17 residues. Written as DNA, the CDR3 is TGTGCCAGCAGCTTAATCGGCAGGGTCCTTAAGGCAGATACGCAGTATTTT. It yields the protein CASSLIGRVLKADTQYF.

A few counts support this clone. The genes are TRBV5-6 and TRBJ1-2, with TRBD1 as a possible D gene (5 bases). This CDR3 region has 14 residues. V was shortened by 2 bases and J by 8 bases, with 16 bases between the two germline ends. In germline, CDR1 is SGHDT, CDR2 YYEEEE. In DNA, the CDR3 is TGTGCCAGCAGCTTTGGGGTGAGGGGTGGAGGCTACACCTTC. Translation gives CASSFGVRGGGYTF.

This chain connects TRBV6-1 to TRBJ1-5, with D unresolved. With 0 bases removed from V and 16 bases from J, the gap between germline ends came to 7 bases. Germline CDR1 MNHNS, CDR2 SASEGT. The CDR3 extends over 10 amino acids. CDR3 region: CASSEAPQHF. The CDR3, as DNA: TGTGCCAGCAGTGAAGCCCCACAACATTTT.

The table lists this clone with a few counts. The genes are TRBV4-1 and TRBJ2-5; 8 bases map to TRBD1. The ends lost 0 bases at V and 5 bases at J; junction bases unmatched: 8. The germline gives CDR1 MGHRA, CDR2 YSYEKL. This CDR3 comprises 16 residues. This chain's CDR3 is CASSQDLGRGRETQYF. DNA for the CDR3: TGCGCCAGCAGCCAAGATCTTGGCAGGGGGCGGGAGACCCAGTACTTC.

The rearrangement uses TRBV18 and TRBJ2-5; D ambiguous. This CDR3 has 16 residues. V lost 0 bases to trimming and J lost 3 bases, with 14 bases between them. From germline, CDR1 is KGHSH and CDR2 LQKENI. The CDR3 DNA sequence: TGTGCCAGCTCACCACCTAAGGTCGGGCCGAAAGAGACCCAGTACTTC. Translated: CASSPPKVGPKETQYF.

The rearrangement uses TRBV24-1 and TRBJ1-2, with D unresolved. Germline values: CDR1 KGHDR, CDR2 SFDVKD. The CDR3 length is 12 residues. V dropped 5 bases and J dropped 4 bases, with 7 bases sitting between them. This CDR3 reads CATSVSGYGYTF. The CDR3 DNA sequence: TGTGCCACCAGTGTCAGCGGCTATGGCTACACCTTC.

The sample holds one count of this clone. V is TRBV5-6 and J is TRBJ1-6, with TRBD1 as a possible D gene (5 bases). CDR3 length: 16 amino acids. The germline CDR1 and CDR2 sequences are SGHDT and YYEEEE. The V end lost 0 bases, the J end lost 9 bases, and 16 bases lay between the germline ends. This CDR3 reads CASSLDQGLGSSPLHF. The DNA for the CDR3 is TGTGCCAGCAGCTTGGATCAGGGCTTGGGGAGTTCACCCCTCCACTTT. Supplemented by reference TRBV5-6 and TRBJ1-6, the full variable domain reads DAGVTQSPTHLIKTRGQQVTLRCSPKSGHDTVSWYQQALGQGPQFIFQYYEEEERQRGNFPDRFSGHQFPNYSSELNVNALLLGDSALYLCASSLDQGLGSSPLHFGNGTRLTVT.

There are a few counts of this clone. This CDR3 reads CASTAGAGKEQYF. The CDR3, as DNA: TGTGCCAGCACGGCGGGGGCGGGGAAGGAGCAGTACTTC. This chain links TRBV6-5 with TRBJ2-7; D might be TRBD2 (7 bases). Trimming left V 7 bases short and J 7 bases short, with 17 bases between. CDR3 size: 13 residues. Germline loops: CDR1 MNHEY, CDR2 SVGAGI.